This T cell receptor (beta chain) was recovered during a study of T cell repertoires in cytomegalovirus infection (dated by TCRdb to the late 2010s). With respect to the entire study: Alongside well-studied HLA-B-restricted epitopes, the peptide stimulations were aimed at recently identified HLA-C-restricted CMV epitopes, whose presentation resists viral immunomodulation. Because public TCR beta signatures pointed to carriage of CMV infection together with the matching HLA type, the HLA type of each donor mattered for the analysis. The full study reports these points: The ex vivo response was dominated by HLA-C-restricted CMV-specific TCR beta clonotypes, which also provided the single most frequent clonotype in two of eight donors. Cumulative frequency of public TCR beta family members discriminated carriers of CMV infection plus the relevant HLA type in this cohort and an independent approximately 340-donor cohort.

In the paper's terms, the treatment or condition label means: in vitro stimulation with specific CMV peptide epitopes to enrich CMV-specific T cells. This clonotype was counted only a few times. The specificity of this receptor is unknown. Qualities for individual bases were not recorded, and no much larger clone is one base off. Sequencing was performed on an Illumina HiSeq 1500. The public reads were quality trimmed at Q25 with fastp and then assembled into clones with MiXCR by TCRdb, keeping productive beta chains. Each entry merges the rows of one CDR3 protein and shows their most common DNA and genes. The sample data list hundreds of thousands of distinct CDR3 sequences, and 25% to 35% of these were observed just once. The ten biggest clones cover about a sixth of the sample. The V end loses 7 bases and the J end loses 1 base, and a stretch of 20 bases separates them. Inclusive of the bounding cysteine and phenylalanine, the CDR3 is 15 residues long. CDR3 DNA is the only sequence kept; it has 45 bases, read in frame from the first base. The germline V gene gives CDR1 as SQVTM and CDR2 as ANQGSEA.

The TCR sequence derives from a human donor in good health (CMV status not recorded). Some clones in this sample may be carry-over from other donors' samples. The sample consisted of cultured PBMCs, taken from culture after CMV antigen stimulation. The rearrangement combines TRBV29-1 with TRBJ2-7; the D assignment is uncertain and may be TRBD1 or TRBD2, with 5 bases supporting each. The sequenced DNA: TGCAGCGCGGGGACCGGGACGGTTACATCCTACGAGCAGTACTTC. Its translation is CSAGTGTVTSYEQYF.